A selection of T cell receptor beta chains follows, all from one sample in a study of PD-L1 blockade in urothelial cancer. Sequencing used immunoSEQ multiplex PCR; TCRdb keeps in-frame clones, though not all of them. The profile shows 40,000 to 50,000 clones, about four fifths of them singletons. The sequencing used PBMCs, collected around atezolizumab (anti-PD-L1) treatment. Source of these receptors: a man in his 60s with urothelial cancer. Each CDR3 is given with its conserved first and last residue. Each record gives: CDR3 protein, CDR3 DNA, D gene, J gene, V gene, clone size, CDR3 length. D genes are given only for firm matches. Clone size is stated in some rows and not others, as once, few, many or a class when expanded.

CDR3aa: CASSPPARARETQYF
CDR3nt: TGTGCCAGCTCACCACCGGCCAGGGCTCGAGAGACCCAGTACTTC
d_gene: -
j_gene: TRBJ2-5
v_gene: TRBV18
abundance: -
len: 15

CDR3aa: CASSQARGRDGYTF
CDR3nt: TGCGCCAGCAGCCAAGCTCGGGGAAGAGATGGCTACACCTTC
d_gene: -
j_gene: TRBJ1-2
v_gene: TRBV4-1
abundance: once
len: 14

CDR3aa: CASSPTRGTDTQYF
CDR3nt: TGTGCCAGCAGCCCCACCCGGGGCACAGATACGCAGTATTTT
d_gene: -
j_gene: TRBJ2-3
v_gene: TRBV11-3
abundance: -
len: 14

CDR3aa: CASSLKGHGTEAFF
CDR3nt: TGTGCCAGCAGCTTGAAGGGACATGGCACTGAAGCTTTCTTT
d_gene: -
j_gene: TRBJ1-1
v_gene: TRBV5-6
abundance: -
len: 14

CDR3aa: CASSIRAGVSYNEQFF
CDR3nt: TGTGCCAGTAGTATACGAGCGGGAGTGTCCTACAATGAGCAGTTCTTC
d_gene: TRBD2
j_gene: TRBJ2-1
v_gene: TRBV19
abundance: few
len: 16

CDR3aa: CASSRRSGWGEKLFF
CDR3nt: TGTGCCAGCAGCCGAAGGTCAGGGTGGGGTGAAAAACTGTTTTTT
d_gene: -
j_gene: TRBJ1-4
v_gene: TRBV7-2
abundance: -
len: 15

CDR3aa: CASRDGTGVYHEQYF
CDR3nt: TGTGCCAGCAGGGATGGGACAGGGGTCTACCACGAGCAGTACTTC
d_gene: TRBD1
j_gene: TRBJ2-7
v_gene: TRBV6-5
abundance: once
len: 15

CDR3aa: CASSRDRVNQPQHF
CDR3nt: TGTGCCAGCAGCAGGGACAGGGTCAATCAGCCCCAGCATTTT
d_gene: TRBD1
j_gene: TRBJ1-5
v_gene: TRBV5-5
abundance: -
len: 14

CDR3aa: CASSPSTNQPQHF
CDR3nt: TGTGCCAGCAGCCCGTCTACCAATCAGCCCCAGCATTTT
d_gene: -
j_gene: TRBJ1-5
v_gene: TRBV7-2
abundance: -
len: 13

CDR3aa: CASSEGEGGEAFF
CDR3nt: TGTGCCAGCAGTGAAGGGGAGGGTGGGGAAGCTTTCTTT
d_gene: -
j_gene: TRBJ1-1
v_gene: TRBV2
abundance: -
len: 13

CDR3aa: CASRSQGGVGTQYF
CDR3nt: TGTGCCAGCAGATCACAGGGAGGGGTTGGGACCCAGTACTTC
d_gene: -
j_gene: TRBJ2-5
v_gene: TRBV5-4
abundance: -
len: 14

CDR3aa: CASSEDRVRDTQYF
CDR3nt: TGTGCCAGCAGTGAGGACAGGGTTAGAGATACGCAGTATTTT
d_gene: TRBD1
j_gene: TRBJ2-3
v_gene: TRBV6-4
abundance: -
len: 14

CDR3aa: CASSSGSIEKLFF
CDR3nt: TGTGCCAGCAGCTCAGGTTCTATCGAAAAACTGTTTTTT
d_gene: -
j_gene: TRBJ1-4
v_gene: TRBV7-9
abundance: -
len: 13

CDR3aa: CASSTTGGGSYEQYF
CDR3nt: TGTGCCAGCAGCACCACAGGGGGCGGCTCCTACGAGCAGTACTTC
d_gene: TRBD1
j_gene: TRBJ2-7
v_gene: TRBV7-9
abundance: -
len: 15